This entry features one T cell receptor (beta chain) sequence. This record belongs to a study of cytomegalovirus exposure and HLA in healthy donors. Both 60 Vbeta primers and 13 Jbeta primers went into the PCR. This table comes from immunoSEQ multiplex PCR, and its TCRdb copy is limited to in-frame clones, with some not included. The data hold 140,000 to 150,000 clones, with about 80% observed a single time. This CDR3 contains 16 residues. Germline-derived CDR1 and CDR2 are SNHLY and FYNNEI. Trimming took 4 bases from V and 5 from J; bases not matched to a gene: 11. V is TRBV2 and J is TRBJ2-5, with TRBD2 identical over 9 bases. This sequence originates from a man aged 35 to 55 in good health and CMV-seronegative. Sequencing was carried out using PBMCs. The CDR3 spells CASSAGNSGGFETQYF. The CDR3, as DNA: TGTGCCAGCAGTGCTGGGAATAGCGGGGGATTTGAGACCCAGTACTTC.